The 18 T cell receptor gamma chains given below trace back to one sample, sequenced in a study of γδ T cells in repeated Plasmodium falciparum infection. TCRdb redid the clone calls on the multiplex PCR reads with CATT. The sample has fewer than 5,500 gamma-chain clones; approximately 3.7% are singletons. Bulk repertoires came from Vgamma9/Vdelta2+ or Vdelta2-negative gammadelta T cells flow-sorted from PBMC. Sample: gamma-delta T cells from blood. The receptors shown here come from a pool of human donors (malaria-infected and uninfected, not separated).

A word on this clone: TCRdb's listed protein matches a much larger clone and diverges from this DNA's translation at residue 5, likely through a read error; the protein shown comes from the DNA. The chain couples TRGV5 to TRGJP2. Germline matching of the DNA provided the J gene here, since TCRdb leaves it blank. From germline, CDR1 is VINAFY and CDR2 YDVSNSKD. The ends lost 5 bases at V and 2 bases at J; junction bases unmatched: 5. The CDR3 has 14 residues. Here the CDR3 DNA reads TGTGCCACCTGGGGCTGGAGTAGTGATTGGATCAAGACGTTT. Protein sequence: CATWGWSSDWIKTF.

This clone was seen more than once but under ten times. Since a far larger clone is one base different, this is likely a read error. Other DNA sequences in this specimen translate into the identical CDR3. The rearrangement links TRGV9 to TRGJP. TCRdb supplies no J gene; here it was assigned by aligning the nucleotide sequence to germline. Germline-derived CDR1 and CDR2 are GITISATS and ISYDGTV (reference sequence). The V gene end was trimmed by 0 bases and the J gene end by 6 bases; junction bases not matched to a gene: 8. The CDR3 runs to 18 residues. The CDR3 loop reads CALWEVPSGELGKKIKVF. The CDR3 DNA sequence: TGTGCCTTGTGGGAGGTGCCGAGCGGAGAGTTGGGCAAAAAAATCAAGGTATTT.

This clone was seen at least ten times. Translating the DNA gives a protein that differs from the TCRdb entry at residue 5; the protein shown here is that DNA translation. The DNA of the CDR3 is TGTGCCACCTGGGAAGGGAATTATTATAAGAAACTCTTT. It translates to CATWEGNYYKKLF. V gene TRGV2 combines with J gene TRGJ1 or TRGJ2. Germline CDR1 and CDR2: EGSNGY and YDSYNSKV. This CDR3 spans 13 amino acids. V lost 4 bases to trimming and J lost 0 bases; unmatched junction nucleotides: 3.

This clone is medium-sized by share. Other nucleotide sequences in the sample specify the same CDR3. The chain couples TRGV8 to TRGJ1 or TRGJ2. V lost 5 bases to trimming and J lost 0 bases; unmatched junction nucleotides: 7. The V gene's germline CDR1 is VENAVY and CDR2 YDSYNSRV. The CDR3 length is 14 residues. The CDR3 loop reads CATWVQPNYYKKLF. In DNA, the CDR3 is TGTGCCACCTGGGTCCAGCCGAATTATTATAAGAAACTCTTT.

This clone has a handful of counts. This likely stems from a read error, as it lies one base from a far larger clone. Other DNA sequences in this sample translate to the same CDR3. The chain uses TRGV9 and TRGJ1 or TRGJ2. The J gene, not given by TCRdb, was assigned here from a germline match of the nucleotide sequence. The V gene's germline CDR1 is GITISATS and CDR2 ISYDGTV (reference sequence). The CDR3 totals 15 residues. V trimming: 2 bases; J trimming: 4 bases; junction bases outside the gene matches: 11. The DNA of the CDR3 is TGTGCCTTGTGGGAGGACCCAACCCCCTATTATAAGAAACTCTTT. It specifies CALWEDPTPYYKKLF.

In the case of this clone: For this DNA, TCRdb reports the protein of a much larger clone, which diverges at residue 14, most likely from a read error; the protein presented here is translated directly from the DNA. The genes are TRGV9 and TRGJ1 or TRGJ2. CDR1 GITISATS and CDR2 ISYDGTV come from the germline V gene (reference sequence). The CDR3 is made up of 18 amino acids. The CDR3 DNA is TGTGCCTTGTGGGAGGTCTGGCCTGTTTACTCGAATTATCATAAGAAACTCTTT. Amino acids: CALWEVWPVYSNYHKKLF.

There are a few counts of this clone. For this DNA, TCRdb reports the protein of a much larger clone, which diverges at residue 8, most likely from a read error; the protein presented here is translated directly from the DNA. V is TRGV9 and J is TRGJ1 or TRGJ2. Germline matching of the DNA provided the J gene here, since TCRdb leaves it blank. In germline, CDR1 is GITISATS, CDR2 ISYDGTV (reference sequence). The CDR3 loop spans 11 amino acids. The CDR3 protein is CALWETYRKLF. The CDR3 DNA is TGTGCCTTGTGGGAGACTTATAGGAAACTCTTT.

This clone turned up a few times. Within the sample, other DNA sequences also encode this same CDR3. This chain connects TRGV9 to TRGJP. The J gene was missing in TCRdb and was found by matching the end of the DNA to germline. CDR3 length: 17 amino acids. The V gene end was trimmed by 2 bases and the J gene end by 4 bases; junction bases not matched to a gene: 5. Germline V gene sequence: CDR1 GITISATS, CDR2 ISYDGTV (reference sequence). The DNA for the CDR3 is TGTGCCTTGTGGGAGGGCTTACAAGAGTTGGGCAAAAAAATCAAGGTATTT. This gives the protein CALWEGLQELGKKIKVF.

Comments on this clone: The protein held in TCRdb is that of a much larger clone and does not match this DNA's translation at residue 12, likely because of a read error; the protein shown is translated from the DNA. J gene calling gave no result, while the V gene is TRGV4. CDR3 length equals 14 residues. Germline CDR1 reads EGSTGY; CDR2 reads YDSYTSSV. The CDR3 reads CATWDGRNYYKELF. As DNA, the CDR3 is TGTGCCACCTGGGATGGGCGCAATTATTATAAGGAACTCTTT.

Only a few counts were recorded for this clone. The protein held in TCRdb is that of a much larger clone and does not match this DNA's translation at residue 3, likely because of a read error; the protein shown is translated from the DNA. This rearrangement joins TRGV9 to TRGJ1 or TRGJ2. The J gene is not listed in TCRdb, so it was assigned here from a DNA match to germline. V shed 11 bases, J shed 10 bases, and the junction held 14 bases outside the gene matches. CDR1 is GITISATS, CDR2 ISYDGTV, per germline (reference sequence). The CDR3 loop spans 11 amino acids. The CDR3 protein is CASKGYWKKLF. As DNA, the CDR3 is TGTGCCTCCAAGGGTTATTGGAAGAAACTCTTT.

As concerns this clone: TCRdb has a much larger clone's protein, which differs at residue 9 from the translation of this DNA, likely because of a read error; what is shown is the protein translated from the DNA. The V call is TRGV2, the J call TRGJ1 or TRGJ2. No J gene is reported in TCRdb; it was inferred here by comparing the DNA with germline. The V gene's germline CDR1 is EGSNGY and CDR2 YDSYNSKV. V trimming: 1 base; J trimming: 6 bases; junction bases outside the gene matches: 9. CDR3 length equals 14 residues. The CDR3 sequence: CATWDGFYCYKKLF. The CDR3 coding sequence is TGTGCCACCTGGGACGGTTTTTATTGTTATAAGAAACTCTTT.

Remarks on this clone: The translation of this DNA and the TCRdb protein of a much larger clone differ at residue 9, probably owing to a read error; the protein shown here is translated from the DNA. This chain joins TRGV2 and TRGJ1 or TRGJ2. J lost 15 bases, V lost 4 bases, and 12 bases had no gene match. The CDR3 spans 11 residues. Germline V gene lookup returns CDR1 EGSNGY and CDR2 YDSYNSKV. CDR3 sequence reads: CATWDRCMRLF. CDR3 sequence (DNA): TGTGCCACCTGGGATCGGTGTATGAGACTCTTT.

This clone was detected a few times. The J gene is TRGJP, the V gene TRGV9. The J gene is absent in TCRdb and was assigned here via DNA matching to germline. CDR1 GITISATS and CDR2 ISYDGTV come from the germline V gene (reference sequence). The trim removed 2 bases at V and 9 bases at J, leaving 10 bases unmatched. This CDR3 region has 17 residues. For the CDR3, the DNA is TGTGCCTTGTGGGAGGCCGTTCAATTGTTGGGCAAAAAAATCAAGGTATTT. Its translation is CALWEAVQLLGKKIKVF.

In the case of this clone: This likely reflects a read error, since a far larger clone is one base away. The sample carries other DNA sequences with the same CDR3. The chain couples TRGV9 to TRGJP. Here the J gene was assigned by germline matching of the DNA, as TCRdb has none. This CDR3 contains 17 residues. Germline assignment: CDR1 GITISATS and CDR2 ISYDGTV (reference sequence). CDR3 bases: TGTGCTTTGTGGGAGCCTTTGCAAGAGTTGGGCAAAAAAATCAAGGTATTT. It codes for CALWEPLQELGKKIKVF.

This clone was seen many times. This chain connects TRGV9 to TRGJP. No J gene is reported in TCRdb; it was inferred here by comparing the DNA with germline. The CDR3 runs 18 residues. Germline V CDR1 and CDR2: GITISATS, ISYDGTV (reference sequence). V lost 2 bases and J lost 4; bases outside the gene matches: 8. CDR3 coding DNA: TGTGCCTTGTGGGAGGACTCATTTCAAGAGTTGGGCAAAAAAATCAAGGTATTT. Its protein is CALWEDSFQELGKKIKVF.

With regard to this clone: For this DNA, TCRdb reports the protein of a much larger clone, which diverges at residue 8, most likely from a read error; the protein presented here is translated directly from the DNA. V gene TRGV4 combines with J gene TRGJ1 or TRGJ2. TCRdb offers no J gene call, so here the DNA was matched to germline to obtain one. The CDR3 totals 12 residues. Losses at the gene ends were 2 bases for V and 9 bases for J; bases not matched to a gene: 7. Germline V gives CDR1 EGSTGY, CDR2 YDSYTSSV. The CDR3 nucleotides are TGTGCCACCTGGGATGAGGAAGGTAAGAAACTCTTT. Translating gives CATWDEEGKKLF.

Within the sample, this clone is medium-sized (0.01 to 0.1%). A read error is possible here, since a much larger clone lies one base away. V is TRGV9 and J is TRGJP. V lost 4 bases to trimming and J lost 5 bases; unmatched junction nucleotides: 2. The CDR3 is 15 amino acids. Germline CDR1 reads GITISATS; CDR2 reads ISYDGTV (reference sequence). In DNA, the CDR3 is TGTGCCTTGTGGGAAAAAGAGTTGGGCAAAAAAATCAAGGTATTT. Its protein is CALWEKELGKKIKVF.

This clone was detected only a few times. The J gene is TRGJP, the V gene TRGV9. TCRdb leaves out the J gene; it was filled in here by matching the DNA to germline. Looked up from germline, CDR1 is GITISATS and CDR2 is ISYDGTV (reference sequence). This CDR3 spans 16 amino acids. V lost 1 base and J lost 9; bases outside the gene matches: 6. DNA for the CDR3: TGTGCCTTGTGGGAGGTAGTAGGGTTGGGCAAAAAAATCAAGGTATTT. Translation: CALWEVVGLGKKIKVF.